This paragraph covers one TCR beta chain sequence. Its antigen is currently unknown. An end of the junction differs from the germline gene, which may be a read error. This sample stems from a study of T-cell memory formation after mild COVID-19. Points from the study as a whole: Contracting clones, day 15 to 85, had balanced CD4/CD8, and later expanders favored CD4+. Among CD4+ contracting clones, most were CM and EM, and CD8+ ones EMRA.

CDR1 is SEHNR and CDR2 is FQNEAQ in the germline V gene (reference sequence). The CDR3 spans 16 residues. TCRdb analysed the 5' RACE reads with MiXCR anew, one entry per CDR3 protein. Among 300,000 to 400,000 distinct CDR3 sequences, 13% were seen once, and the ten largest hold over 20%. The sample was PBMCs or a T cell subset sorted from them (not recorded which). The receptor was derived from a young man who had mild COVID-19 (a few samples of this study predate the infection). Cell type and time point are not known. This sequence joins TRBV7-9 and TRBJ2-5, with 9 bases fitting TRBD2. The CDR3 nucleotides read TGTGCCAGCAACTTAGAGGAGCGGGGGGATCAAGAGACCCAGTACTTC. Its protein is CASNLEERGDQETQYF.